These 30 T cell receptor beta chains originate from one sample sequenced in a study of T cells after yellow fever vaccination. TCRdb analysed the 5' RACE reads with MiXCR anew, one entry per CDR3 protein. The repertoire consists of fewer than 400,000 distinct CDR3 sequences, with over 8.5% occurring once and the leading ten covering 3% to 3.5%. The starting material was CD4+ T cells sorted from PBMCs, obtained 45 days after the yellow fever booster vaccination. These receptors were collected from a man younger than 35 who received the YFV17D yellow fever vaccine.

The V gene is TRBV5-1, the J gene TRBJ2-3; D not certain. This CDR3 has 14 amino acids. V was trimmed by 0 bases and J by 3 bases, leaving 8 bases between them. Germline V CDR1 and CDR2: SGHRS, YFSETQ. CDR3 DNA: TGCGCCAGCAGCTTGGCCGCGACTACAGATACGCAGTATTTT. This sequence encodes CASSLAATTDTQYF.

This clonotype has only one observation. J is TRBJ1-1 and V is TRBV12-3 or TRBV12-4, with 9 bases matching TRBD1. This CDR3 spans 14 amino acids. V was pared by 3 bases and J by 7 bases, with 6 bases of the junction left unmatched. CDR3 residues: CASSFGDRADEAFF. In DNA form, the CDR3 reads TGTGCCAGCAGTTTCGGGGACAGGGCTGATGAAGCTTTCTTT.

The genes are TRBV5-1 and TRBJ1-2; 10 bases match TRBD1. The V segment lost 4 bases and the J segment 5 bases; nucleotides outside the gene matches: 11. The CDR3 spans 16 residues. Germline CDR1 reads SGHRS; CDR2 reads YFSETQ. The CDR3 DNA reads TGCGCCAGCAGCCCGACCCGGGACAGGGGTTCTTATGGCTACACCTTC. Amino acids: CASSPTRDRGSYGYTF.

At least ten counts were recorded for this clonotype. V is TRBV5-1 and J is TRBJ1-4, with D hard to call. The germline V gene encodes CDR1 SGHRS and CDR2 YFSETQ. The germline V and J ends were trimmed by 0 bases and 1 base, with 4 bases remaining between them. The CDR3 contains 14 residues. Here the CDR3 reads CASSLGRTNEKLFF. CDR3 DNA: TGCGCCAGCAGCTTGGGTAGAACTAATGAAAAACTGTTTTTT.

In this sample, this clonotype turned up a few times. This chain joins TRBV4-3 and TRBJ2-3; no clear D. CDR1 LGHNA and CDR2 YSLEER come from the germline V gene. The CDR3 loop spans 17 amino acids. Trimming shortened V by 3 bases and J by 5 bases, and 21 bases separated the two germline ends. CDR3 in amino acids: CASSQEGGRPSEDTQYF. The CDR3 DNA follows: TGCGCCAGCAGCCAGGAAGGCGGCAGGCCCTCGGAAGATACGCAGTATTTT.

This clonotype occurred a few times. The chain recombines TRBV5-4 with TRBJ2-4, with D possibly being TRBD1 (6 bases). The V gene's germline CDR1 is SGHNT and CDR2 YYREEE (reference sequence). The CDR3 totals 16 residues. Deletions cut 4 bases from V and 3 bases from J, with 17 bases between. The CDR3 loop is CASSKDSRKGKNIQYF. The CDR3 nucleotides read TGTGCCAGCAGCAAGGACAGCCGGAAGGGCAAAAACATTCAGTACTTC.

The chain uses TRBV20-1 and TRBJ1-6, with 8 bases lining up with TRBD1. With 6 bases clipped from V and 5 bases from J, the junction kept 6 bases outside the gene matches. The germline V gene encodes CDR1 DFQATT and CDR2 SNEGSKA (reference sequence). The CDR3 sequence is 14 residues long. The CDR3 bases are TGCAGTGCCGCTAGACAGGGGAATAATTCACCCCTCCACTTT. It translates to CSAARQGNNSPLHF.

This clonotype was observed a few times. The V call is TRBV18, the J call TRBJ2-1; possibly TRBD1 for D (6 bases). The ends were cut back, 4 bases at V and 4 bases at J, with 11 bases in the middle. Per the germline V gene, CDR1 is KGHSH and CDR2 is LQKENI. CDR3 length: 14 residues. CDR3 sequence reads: CASSLYQGYNEQFF. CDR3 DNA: TGTGCCAGCTCACTATACCAGGGGTACAATGAGCAGTTCTTC.

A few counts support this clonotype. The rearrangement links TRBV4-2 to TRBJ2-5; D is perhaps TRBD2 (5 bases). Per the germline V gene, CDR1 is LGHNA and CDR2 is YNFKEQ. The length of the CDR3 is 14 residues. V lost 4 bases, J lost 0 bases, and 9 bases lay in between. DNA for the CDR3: TGTGCCAGCAGCCGCGCTAGCCACCAAGAGACCCAGTACTTC. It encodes CASSRASHQETQYF.

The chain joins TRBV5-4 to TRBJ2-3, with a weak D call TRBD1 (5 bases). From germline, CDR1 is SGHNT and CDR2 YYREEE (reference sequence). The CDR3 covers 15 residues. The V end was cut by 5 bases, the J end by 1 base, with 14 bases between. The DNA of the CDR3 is TGTGCCAGCAGTCCGTCGACAGACCGCACAGATACGCAGTATTTT. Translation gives CASSPSTDRTDTQYF.

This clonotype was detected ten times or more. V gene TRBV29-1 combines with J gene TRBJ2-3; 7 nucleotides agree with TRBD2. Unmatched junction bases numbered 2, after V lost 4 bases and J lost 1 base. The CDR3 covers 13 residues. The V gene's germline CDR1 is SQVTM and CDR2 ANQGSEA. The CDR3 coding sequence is TGCAGCGTTGGACGGGGGGGCACAGATACGCAGTATTTT. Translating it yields CSVGRGGTDTQYF.

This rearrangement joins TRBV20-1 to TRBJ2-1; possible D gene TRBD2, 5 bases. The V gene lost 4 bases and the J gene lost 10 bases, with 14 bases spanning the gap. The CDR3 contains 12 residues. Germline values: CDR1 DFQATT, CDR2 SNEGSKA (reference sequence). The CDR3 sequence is CSATLPGFEQFF. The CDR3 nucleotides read TGCAGTGCTACCCTTCCGGGATTCGAGCAGTTCTTC.

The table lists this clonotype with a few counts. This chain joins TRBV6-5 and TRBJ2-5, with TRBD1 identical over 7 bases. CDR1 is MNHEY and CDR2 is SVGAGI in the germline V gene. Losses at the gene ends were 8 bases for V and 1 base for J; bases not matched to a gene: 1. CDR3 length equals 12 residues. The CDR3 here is CASEGAQETQYF. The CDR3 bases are TGTGCCAGCGAGGGGGCCCAAGAGACCCAGTACTTC.

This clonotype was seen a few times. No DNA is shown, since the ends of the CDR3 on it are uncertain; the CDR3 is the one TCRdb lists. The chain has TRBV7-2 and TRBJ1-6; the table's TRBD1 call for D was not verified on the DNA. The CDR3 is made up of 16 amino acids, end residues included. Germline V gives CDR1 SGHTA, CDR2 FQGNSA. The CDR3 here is CASSFGPGVINSPLHF.

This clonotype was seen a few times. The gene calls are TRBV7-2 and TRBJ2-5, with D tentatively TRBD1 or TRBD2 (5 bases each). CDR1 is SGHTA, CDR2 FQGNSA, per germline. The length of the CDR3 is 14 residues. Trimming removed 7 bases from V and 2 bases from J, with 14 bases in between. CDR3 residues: CASNRRGAQETQYF. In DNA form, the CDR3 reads TGTGCCAGCAATAGACGAGGGGCGCAAGAGACCCAGTACTTC. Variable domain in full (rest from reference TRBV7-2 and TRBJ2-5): GAGVSQSPSNKVTEKGKDVELRCDPISGHTALYWYRQSLGQGLEFLIYFQGNSAPDKSGLPSDRFSAERTGGSVSTLTIQRTQQEDSAVYLCASNRRGAQETQYFGPGTRLLVL.

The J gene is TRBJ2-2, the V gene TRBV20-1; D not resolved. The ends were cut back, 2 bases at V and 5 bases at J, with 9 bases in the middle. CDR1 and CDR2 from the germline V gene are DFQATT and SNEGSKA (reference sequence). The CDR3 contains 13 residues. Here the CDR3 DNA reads TGCAGTGCTAGATCGTCACCAACCGGGGAGCTGTTTTTT. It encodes CSARSSPTGELFF.

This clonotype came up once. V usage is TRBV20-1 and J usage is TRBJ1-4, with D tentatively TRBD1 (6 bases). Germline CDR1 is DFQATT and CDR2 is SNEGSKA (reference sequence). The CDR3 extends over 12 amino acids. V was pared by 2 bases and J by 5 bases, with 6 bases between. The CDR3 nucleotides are TGCAGTGCTAGAAGGGGGAATGAAAAACTGTTTTTT. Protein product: CSARRGNEKLFF.

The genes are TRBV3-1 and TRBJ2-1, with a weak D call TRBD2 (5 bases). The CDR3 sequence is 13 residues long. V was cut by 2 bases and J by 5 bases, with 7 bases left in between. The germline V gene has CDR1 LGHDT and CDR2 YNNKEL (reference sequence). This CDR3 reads CASSQTRDNEQFF. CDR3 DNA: TGTGCCAGCAGCCAAACTAGAGACAATGAGCAGTTCTTC.

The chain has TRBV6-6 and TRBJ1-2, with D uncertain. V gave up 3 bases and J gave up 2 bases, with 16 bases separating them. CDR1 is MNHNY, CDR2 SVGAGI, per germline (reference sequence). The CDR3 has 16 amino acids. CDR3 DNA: TGTGCCAGCAGTTATTCACCAACAGCAAGCAACTATGGCTACACCTTC. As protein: CASSYSPTASNYGYTF.

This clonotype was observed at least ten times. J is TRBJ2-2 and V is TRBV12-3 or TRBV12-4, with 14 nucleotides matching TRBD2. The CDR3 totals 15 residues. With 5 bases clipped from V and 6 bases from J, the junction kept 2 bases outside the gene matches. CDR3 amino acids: CASSPGLAGAGELFF. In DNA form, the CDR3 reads TGTGCCAGCAGTCCGGGACTAGCGGGGGCCGGGGAGCTGTTTTTT.

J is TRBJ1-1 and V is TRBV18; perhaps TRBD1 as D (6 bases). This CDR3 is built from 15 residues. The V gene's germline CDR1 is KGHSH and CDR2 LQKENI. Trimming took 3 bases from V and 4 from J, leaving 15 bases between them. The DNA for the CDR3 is TGTGCCAGCTCACCGGGGCAGGGGTTCGTCACTGAAGCTTTCTTT. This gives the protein CASSPGQGFVTEAFF. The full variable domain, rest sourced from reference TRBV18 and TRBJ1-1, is NAGVMQNPRHLVRRRGQEARLRCSPMKGHSHVYWYRQLPEEGLKFMVYLQKENIIDESGMPKERFSAEFPKEGPSILRIQQVVRGDSAAYFCASSPGQGFVTEAFFGQGTRLTVV.

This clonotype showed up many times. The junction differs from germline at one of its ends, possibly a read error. The CDR3 is CASSQDRSHEQYF. CDR3 nucleotides: TGTGCCAGCAGCCAAGATCGCTCCCACGAGCAGTACTTC. J is TRBJ2-7 and V is TRBV4-2; D remains ambiguous. This CDR3 has 13 amino acids. Per germline, CDR1 LGHNA and CDR2 YNFKEQ.

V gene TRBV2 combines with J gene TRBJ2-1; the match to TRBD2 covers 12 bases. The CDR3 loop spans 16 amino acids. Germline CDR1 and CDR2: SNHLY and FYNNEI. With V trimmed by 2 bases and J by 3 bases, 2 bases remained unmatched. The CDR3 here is CASSETSGGIYNEQFF. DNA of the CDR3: TGTGCCAGCAGTGAAACTAGCGGGGGGATCTACAATGAGCAGTTCTTC.

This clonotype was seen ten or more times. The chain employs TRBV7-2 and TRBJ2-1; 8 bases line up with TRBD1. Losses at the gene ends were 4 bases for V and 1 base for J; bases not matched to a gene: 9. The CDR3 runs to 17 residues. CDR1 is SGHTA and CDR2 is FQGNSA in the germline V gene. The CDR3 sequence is CASSSARQGMSYNEQFF. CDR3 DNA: TGTGCCAGCAGCTCCGCAAGACAGGGGATGTCCTACAATGAGCAGTTCTTC.

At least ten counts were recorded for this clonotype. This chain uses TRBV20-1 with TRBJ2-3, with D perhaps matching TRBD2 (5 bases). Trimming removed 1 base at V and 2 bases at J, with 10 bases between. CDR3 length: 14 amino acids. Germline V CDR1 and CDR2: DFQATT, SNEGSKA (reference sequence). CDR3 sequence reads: CSARVNLATDTQYF. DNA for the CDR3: TGCAGTGCTAGAGTAAATCTAGCCACAGATACGCAGTATTTT.

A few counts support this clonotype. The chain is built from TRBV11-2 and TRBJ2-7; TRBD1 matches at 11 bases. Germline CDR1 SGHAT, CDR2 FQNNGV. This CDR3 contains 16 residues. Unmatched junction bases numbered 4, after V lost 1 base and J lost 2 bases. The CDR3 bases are TGTGCCAGCAGCTTAGGGCCGGGACAGGGGGCCTACGAGCAGTACTTC. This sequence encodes CASSLGPGQGAYEQYF.

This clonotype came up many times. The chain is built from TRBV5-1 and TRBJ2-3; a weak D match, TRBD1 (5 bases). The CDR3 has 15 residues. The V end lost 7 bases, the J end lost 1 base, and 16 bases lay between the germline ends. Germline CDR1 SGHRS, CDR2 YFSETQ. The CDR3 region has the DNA TGCGCCAGCCGCCTAAGGGGCGCCGGCACAGATACGCAGTATTTT. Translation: CASRLRGAGTDTQYF.

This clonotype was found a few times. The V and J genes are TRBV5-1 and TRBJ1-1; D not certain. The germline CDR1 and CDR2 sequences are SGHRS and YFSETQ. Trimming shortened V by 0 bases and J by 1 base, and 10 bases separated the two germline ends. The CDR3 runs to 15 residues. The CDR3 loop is CASSLGAGPNTEAFF. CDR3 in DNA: TGCGCCAGCAGCTTGGGGGCCGGACCGAACACTGAAGCTTTCTTT. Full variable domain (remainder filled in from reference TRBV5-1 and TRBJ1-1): KAGVTQTPRYLIKTRGQQVTLSCSPISGHRSVSWYQQTPGQGLQFLFEYFSETQRNKGNFPGRFSGRQFSNSRSEMNVSTLELGDSALYLCASSLGAGPNTEAFFGQGTRLTVV.

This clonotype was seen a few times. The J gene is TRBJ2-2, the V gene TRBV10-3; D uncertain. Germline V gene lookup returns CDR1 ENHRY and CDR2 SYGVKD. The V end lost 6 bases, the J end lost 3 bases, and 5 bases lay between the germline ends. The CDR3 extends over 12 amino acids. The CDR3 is CAISRDTGELFF. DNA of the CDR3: TGTGCCATCAGCCGGGACACCGGGGAGCTGTTTTTT.

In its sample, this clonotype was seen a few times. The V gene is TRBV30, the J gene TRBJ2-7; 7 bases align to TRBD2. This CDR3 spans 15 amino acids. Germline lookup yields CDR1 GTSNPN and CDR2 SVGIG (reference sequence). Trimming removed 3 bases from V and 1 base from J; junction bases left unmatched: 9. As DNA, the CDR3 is TGTGCCTGGAGCGCCGTGGGAGGGGCGTCCTACGAGCAGTACTTC. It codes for CAWSAVGGASYEQYF.